The 9 T cell receptor beta chains presented below share a single source sample, sequenced in a study of response to subunit inactivated influenza vaccine. TCRdb passed the RT-PCR reads through MiXCR, listing each CDR3 protein once. The sample has roughly 700,000 distinct CDR3 sequences, approximately 13% seen once. Sequencing used PBMCs from blood, obtained 14 to 15 days before vaccination. These receptors were taken from a man aged 45-65 years who received an inactivated influenza vaccine.

This clonotype has a handful of counts. The J gene is TRBJ1-1, the V gene TRBV4-3; D gene ambiguous. The CDR3 totals 13 residues. The V and J ends lost 0 bases and 5 bases respectively, with 7 bases between them. CDR1 LGHNA and CDR2 YSLEER come from the germline V gene. CDR3 region: CASSQDYGTEAFF. As DNA, the CDR3 is TGCGCCAGCAGCCAAGATTATGGGACTGAAGCTTTCTTT.

This clonotype was recorded at least ten times. V gene TRBV3-1 combines with J gene TRBJ2-1; D is unclear. CDR1 LGHDT and CDR2 YNNKEL come from the germline V gene (reference sequence). This CDR3 is 17 amino acids long. Trimming shortened V by 1 base and J by 2 bases, and 15 bases separated the two germline ends. The CDR3 loop is CASSQGAPTIPYNEQFF. The CDR3 DNA reads as TGTGCCAGCAGCCAAGGGGCGCCTACCATTCCCTACAATGAGCAGTTCTTC.

This clonotype has just a few counts. This chain links TRBV7-2 with TRBJ2-7; D remains unclear. The germline V gene encodes CDR1 SGHTA and CDR2 FQGNSA. The CDR3 totals 14 residues. The V end was cut by 5 bases, the J end by 5 bases, with 16 bases between. The CDR3 loop reads CASSPTYRVDEQYF. CDR3 DNA sequence: TGTGCCAGCAGCCCTACCTATCGAGTGGACGAGCAGTACTTC.

The CDR3 spells CASSESLVRQGIRDEAFF. CDR3 coding DNA: TGTGCCAGCAGCGAGAGCCTGGTGCGACAGGGTATCAGGGATGAAGCTTTCTTT. The chain links TRBV11-1 to TRBJ1-1; 7 bases map to TRBD1. V was clipped by 5 bases and J by 7 bases; unmatched bases: 22. The CDR3 has 18 amino acids. The germline V gene encodes CDR1 SGHAT and CDR2 FQDESV (reference sequence).

This clonotype was seen more than once but under ten times. This chain uses TRBV5-1 with TRBJ2-3, with D perhaps matching TRBD1 (5 bases). This CDR3 contains 15 residues. V was trimmed by 2 bases and J by 0 bases, leaving 10 bases between them. Per the germline V gene, CDR1 is SGHRS and CDR2 is YFSETQ. CDR3 sequence (DNA): TGCGCCAGCAGCTTTAATAGGGGCAGCACAGATACGCAGTATTTT. This sequence encodes CASSFNRGSTDTQYF.

The chain links TRBV6-2 or TRBV6-3 to TRBJ2-1, with 11 bases aligning to TRBD2. Germline V gives CDR1 MNHEY, CDR2 SVGEGT. V lost 2 bases and J lost 6; bases outside the gene matches: 12. There are 18 residues in the CDR3. In nucleotides, the CDR3 is TGTGCCAGCAGTTACCCCTTTGGAGGGACTAGCGGAATCAATGAGCAGTTCTTC. It encodes CASSYPFGGTSGINEQFF.

The CDR3 reads CATSRDRHTIYEQYF. The CDR3 DNA reads TGTGCCACCAGCAGAGATCGCCACACCATCTACGAGCAGTACTTC. V and J are TRBV15 and TRBJ2-7; D is unclear. V was trimmed by 0 bases and J by 3 bases, leaving 12 bases between them. In germline, CDR1 is LNHNV, CDR2 YYDKDF (reference sequence). The CDR3 covers 15 residues.

The chain combines TRBV12-3 or TRBV12-4 with TRBJ2-5; 11 nucleotides agree with TRBD1. Trimming at V came to 3 bases and at J to 5 bases, leaving 8 bases not matched to a gene. The CDR3 has 16 residues. The CDR3 DNA follows: TGTGCCAGCAGTTTCGGACAGGGGGCGAAAATTGAGACCCAGTACTTC. It encodes CASSFGQGAKIETQYF.

This chain connects TRBV6-1 to TRBJ2-5; 7 bases align to TRBD1. The CDR3 length is 14 residues. From germline, CDR1 is MNHNS and CDR2 SASEGT. Trimming took 6 bases from V and 5 from J; bases not matched to a gene: 9. The CDR3, as DNA: TGTGCCAGCAGAAGCAGGGGGTTCGATGAGACCCAGTACTTC. Its protein is CASRSRGFDETQYF.